Listed below are T cell receptor beta chains from one sample, sequenced in a study of shared clonotypes between healthy human individuals. The protocol was immunoSEQ multiplex PCR, while the TCRdb copy is restricted to in-frame clones and leaves out a portion. The profile shows approximately 740,000 clones, over 65% of them singletons. Material: memory CD4+ T cells sorted from blood. The origin of the receptors is a woman in her thirties in good health. The CDR3 runs from the conserved cysteine through the conserved F or W. The order of the fields is J gene, V gene, CDR3 protein.

TRBJ1-1 TRBV5-1 CASSLSAVNTEAFF
TRBJ2-5 TRBV6-5 CASSRIGGYQETQYF
TRBJ2-2 TRBV29-1 CSVGVPGQGRAGELFF
TRBJ2-4 TRBV5-8 CASSLQGAAKNIQYF
TRBJ2-5 TRBV5-1 CASSLGTLQETQYF
TRBJ1-5 TRBV10-1 CASNEGPAKSYNRVPTDSNQPQHF
TRBJ1-5 TRBV5-1 CASSLGNGGQPQHF
TRBJ2-1 TRBV6-1 CASSEPGLAGDEQFF
TRBJ1-3 TRBV28 CASTTPGGLSGNTIYF
TRBJ2-1 TRBV6-1 CASSEGQGRNEQFF
TRBJ2-1 TRBV29-1 CNVASGRYNEQFF
TRBJ2-7 TRBV4-1 CASSQGQGSIYEQYF
TRBJ2-7 TRBV10-3 CALAPGAGYEQYF
TRBJ2-2 TRBV27 CASSLRQLNTGELFF
TRBJ1-2 TRBV5-6 CASSLWQTSGYGYTF
TRBJ2-6 TRBV7-2 CASSLAGSGANVLTF
TRBJ2-7 TRBV5-1 CASSGTSFYEQYF
TRBJ2-1 TRBV10-2 CASSEWSGRFGNEQFF
TRBJ1-5 TRBV2 CASSGNTGDQPQHF
TRBJ1-4 TRBV30 CAWNQGTNEKLFF
TRBJ1-1 TRBV7-9 CASSSNTEAFF
TRBJ2-7 TRBV5-1 CASSFLAGASYEQYF
TRBJ2-1 TRBV28 CASGLDGLGNEQFF
TRBJ2-5 TRBV5-1 CASSPGQFQETQYF
TRBJ2-3 TRBV7-9 CASSLLSTDTQYF
TRBJ2-3 TRBV28 CASSPRSGLNTQYF
TRBJ1-2 TRBV27 CASSPTGQHYGYTF
TRBJ1-4 TRBV30 CAWSVGGDREKLFF
TRBJ2-1 TRBV5-1 CASSLASGSYNEQFF
TRBJ2-5 TRBV28 CASSLDRVLETQYF
TRBJ2-3 TRBV4-1 CASSQETPFADTQYF
TRBJ2-3 TRBV7-9 CASSLQGSQADTQYF
TRBJ1-2 TRBV29-1 CSVEGTVNYGYTF
TRBJ2-7 TRBV5-1 CASSLTGRTYEQYF
TRBJ2-1 TRBV29-1 CSARTAYNEQFF
TRBJ2-1 TRBV5-1 CASSLSSGSYNEQFF
TRBJ2-2 TRBV2 CASSTGTTNTGELFF
TRBJ2-3 TRBV15 CATSRGVTDTQYF
TRBJ1-1 TRBV18 CASSPLPGFRGTEAFF
TRBJ2-3 TRBV6-1 CASGDPRQGVRDTQYF
TRBJ2-4 TRBV6-4 CASSDSTLRRENKNIQYF
TRBJ1-5 TRBV2 CASTGTGSYSNQPQHF
TRBJ1-4 TRBV2 CASSEQLEEKLFF
TRBJ2-7 TRBV2 CASSESGASYSEQYF
TRBJ2-5 TRBV10-3 CAISGSGQETQYF
TRBJ2-7 TRBV28 CASSAGTSGRTTKQYF
TRBJ2-3 TRBV20-1 CSALTTDTRYF
TRBJ2-7 TRBV19 CASSIDLLQREQYF